This T cell receptor beta chain was obtained from a study of Graves' ophthalmopathy and Graves' hyperthyroidism (dated by TCRdb to the late 2010s). Background on the whole study: Stable hyperthyroidism was defined as no progression to ophthalmopathy within 18 months of follow-up. In total, 135 blood samples were TCR-sequenced: approximately 42 ophthalmopathy, approximately 75 hyperthyroidism and approximately 17 hyperthyroidism-to-ophthalmopathy patients. The study used TCR beta repertoire signatures to distinguish Graves' ophthalmopathy from Graves' hyperthyroidism and to predict progression to ophthalmopathy. To explore V-J signatures that separate ophthalmopathy from hyperthyroidism, a discovery set of around 97 patients was enrolled, consisting of about 45 with ophthalmopathy and fewer than 60 with stable hyperthyroidism. T-cell repertoires of thyroid tissue and blood were compared in over five hyperthyroidism patients. After sampling, hyperthyroidism patients received methimazole starting at 30 mg daily, and ophthalmopathy patients received high-dose intravenous methylprednisolone. An independent validation cohort was composed of roughly 19 hyperthyroidism patients and 15 to 17 patients who later progressed from hyperthyroidism to ophthalmopathy. Overall study results and their limits: Sample size was not predetermined statistically, and investigators were not blinded to group allocation. Among expanded thyroid clonotypes with frequency above 0.001, most also showed up in blood, which suggests that blood repertoires may reflect the thyroid immune response. In validation, the model predicted ophthalmopathy progression with nearly 71% sensitivity and approximately 75% specificity; some 13 predicted patients were CT-confirmed with GO in a median of about 6.1 months. Ophthalmopathy was separated from stable hyperthyroidism by the 13-signature model with about 90% sensitivity and around 81% specificity in cross-validation and with 80%/75% in the test set.

Taken from the germline V gene, the CDR1 and CDR2 loops are SGHVS and FNYEAQ. The V end gives up 4 bases and the J end 1 base, leaving 9 bases in the junction not matched to a gene. Inclusive of the bounding cysteine and phenylalanine, the CDR3 is 16 residues long. CDR3 DNA is the only sequence kept; it has 48 bases, read in frame from the first base. Patients with hyperthyroidism were aged 18 to 65 years, had been newly diagnosed, and had a disease duration of less than 2 months. Patients were excluded if they had other autoimmune diseases, uncontrolled infections, pregnancy or lactation. Clinical symptoms, serum thyroxine, TRAb, thyroid ultrasound and orbital computed tomography formed the basis of the diagnosis. Trizol reagent was used to extract the total RNA, and its quality was then checked on an Agilent 2100 Bioanalyzer. Details on this clonotype: The antigen this receptor binds is unknown. Base qualities are not at hand, and no much larger clone is one base apart.

TCR beta CDR3 regions were amplified from RNA transcripts for repertoire sequencing. A first-round RT-PCR used HTBI primers with the Qiagen OneStep RT-PCR kit, followed by a second-round multiplex PCR, size selection and purification. Libraries were sequenced paired-end with 100 bp reads on an Illumina HiSeq2000. The authors' pipeline ran thus. SOAPnuke was used for read processing, and reads with adapters, uncalled bases, a mean Phred below 15, or no exact constant-primer or identifier match were discarded. High-quality paired reads were merged with COPE v1.2.5. Clonotypes were defined as unique nucleotide sequences and were aligned to IMGT TRB V, D and J references using MiTCR v1.1. Analysis was restricted to V-J combinations with a frequency above 0.0001, which covered about 99% of repertoires. For each V-J combination, a TCR clonal expansion and chaos score was defined as the ratio of F50 clonal expansion to chaos observed in the TCRdist matrix. Welch's t-statistics and random forest were used to reduce the features to 10 to 15 V-J combinations, which were then used as input to a naive Bayes classifier. The similarity between thyroid and blood repertoires was quantified using the Morisita-Horn index. TCRdb reran the public reads through fastp at Q25 and MiXCR, keeping productive beta chains. Rows matching on CDR3 protein sequence are summarized as one entry with the most common DNA and genes. What appears here as the V and J calls and clone size reflects TCRdb's work, not the paper's. This sample comprises some 1.1 million distinct CDR3 sequences, 35% to 40% of them detected only once. Over 8.5% of the sample is taken by the ten largest.

This TCR was sampled from an adult man with Graves' hyperthyroidism. The sequence is built from TRBV7-6 and TRBJ2-7, with 8 bases in between that match TRBD1. Sequencing was done on a sample of peripheral blood or thyroid tissue (not recorded which). At the DNA level, the sequence is TGTGCCAGCAGCTCAGGACAGGGTAGGGTATCCTACGAGCAGTACTTC. This codes for CASSSGQGRVSYEQYF.